The 14 T cell receptor beta chains below all came from one sample that was sequenced in a study of cytomegalovirus exposure and HLA in healthy donors. PCR amplification relied on 60 Vbeta primers (plus 13 Jbeta primers). Here immunoSEQ multiplex PCR was the method, and the copy in TCRdb shows in-frame clones only, minus some. The sample contains around 200,000 clones, around 70% of which appear only once. Sequencing was performed on PBMCs. These receptors were collected from a man aged 35 to 55 in good health and CMV-seropositive.

The rearrangement uses TRBV6-5 and TRBJ1-1; 7 nucleotides line up with TRBD1. This CDR3 spans 14 amino acids. With 6 bases clipped from V and 5 bases from J, the junction kept 9 bases outside the gene matches. Germline V gene lookup returns CDR1 MNHEY and CDR2 SVGAGI. The CDR3 here is CASSRGIGRTEAFF. The CDR3 DNA sequence: TGTGCCAGCAGCAGGGGGATAGGGAGGACTGAAGCTTTCTTT.

V gene TRBV5-1 combines with J gene TRBJ2-1; 16 nucleotides line up with TRBD2. CDR1 and CDR2 from the germline V gene are SGHRS and YFSETQ. With V trimmed by 3 bases and J by 2 bases, 5 bases remained unmatched. The CDR3 covers 18 residues. This chain's CDR3 is CASSSVGTSGGAYNEQFF. CDR3 DNA: TGCGCCAGCAGCTCTGTCGGGACTAGCGGGGGGGCCTACAATGAGCAGTTCTTC.

This clone came up a few times. Given a far larger clone just one base away, this is likely a sequencing read error. V and J are TRBV27 and TRBJ2-5, with 8 positions matching TRBD1. The germline gives CDR1 MNHEY, CDR2 SMNVEV (reference sequence). This CDR3 region has 18 residues. Trimming cost V 6 bases and J 0 bases; bases outside gene matches: 15. The CDR3: CASRLSSPWDRYQETQYF. The CDR3 DNA is TGTGCCAGCAGATTAAGTAGTCCATGGGACAGGTACCAAGAGACCCAGTACTTC.

This chain joins TRBV19 and TRBJ1-1; 8 bases fit TRBD1. The CDR3 is 16 residues long. V lost 5 bases, J lost 12 bases, and 20 bases stayed unmatched. Looked up from germline, CDR1 is LNHDA and CDR2 is SQIVND (reference sequence). CDR3 in amino acids: CASSPIRTGSTFMTFF. Written as DNA, the CDR3 is TGTGCCAGTAGTCCAATCCGGACAGGGAGCACCTTTATGACTTTCTTT.

This chain uses TRBV5-4 with TRBJ1-2, with D uncertain. V lost 0 bases and J lost 4, with 7 bases in between. The CDR3 spans 13 residues. Germline V CDR1 and CDR2: SGHNT, YYREEE (reference sequence). For the CDR3, the DNA is TGTGCCAGCAGCTTGGAACAGAGCTATGGCTACACCTTC. This translates into CASSLEQSYGYTF. The variable domain in full, with the rest retrieved from reference TRBV5-4 and TRBJ1-2, is ETGVTQSPTHLIKTRGQQVTLRCSSQSGHNTVSWYQQALGQGPQFIFQYYREEENGRGNFPPRFSGLQFPNYSSELNVNALELDDSALYLCASSLEQSYGYTFGSGTRLTVV.

This rearrangement joins TRBV6-1 to TRBJ1-2; no clear D. This CDR3 has 13 amino acids. Germline CDR1 is MNHNS and CDR2 is SASEGT. The V end lost 2 bases, the J end lost 6 bases, and 10 bases lay between the germline ends. CDR3 nucleotides: TGTGCCAGCAGTGAACCTCCTATAAATGGCTACACCTTC. This gives the protein CASSEPPINGYTF.

This clone occurred once. The chain is built from TRBV5-1 and TRBJ1-1; D ambiguous. This CDR3 has 14 residues. V was shortened by 4 bases and J by 4 bases, with 14 bases between the two germline ends. Germline V CDR1 and CDR2: SGHRS, YFSETQ. The CDR3 here is CASSGSGGITEAFF. The DNA of the CDR3 is TGCGCCAGCAGCGGGTCCGGCGGTATCACTGAAGCTTTCTTT.

This chain joins TRBV5-8 and TRBJ1-2, with a tentative D call TRBD1 (5 bases). The germline V and J ends were trimmed by 0 bases and 8 bases, with 14 bases remaining between them. The CDR3 is 14 residues long. Germline assignment: CDR1 SGHTS and CDR2 YDEGEE. The CDR3 reads CASSLGGTSRGYTF. CDR3 nucleotides: TGTGCCAGCAGCTTGGGGGGGACTTCGAGAGGCTACACCTTC. The variable domain in full, completed from reference TRBV5-8 and TRBJ1-2, reads EAGVTQSPTHLIKTRGQQATLRCSPISGHTSVYWYQQALGLGLQFLLWYDEGEERNRGNFPPRFSGRQFPNYSSELNVNALELEDSALYLCASSLGGTSRGYTFGSGTRLTVV.

The rearrangement joins TRBV2 to TRBJ2-7, with 9 positions matching TRBD1. The CDR3 spans 13 residues. The V gene end was trimmed by 6 bases and the J gene end by 2 bases; junction bases not matched to a gene: 2. Germline CDR1 reads SNHLY; CDR2 reads FYNNEI. Here the CDR3 DNA reads TGTGCCAGCAGGGGACAGGGCCCCTACGAGCAGTACTTC. This gives the protein CASRGQGPYEQYF. The full variable domain, in which reference TRBV2 and TRBJ2-7 provide the parts outside the CDR3, is EPEVTQTPSHQVTQMGQEVILRCVPISNHLYFYWYRQILGQKVEFLVSFYNNEISEKSEIFDDQFSVERPDGSNFTLKIRSTKLEDSAMYFCASRGQGPYEQYFGPGTRLTVT.

J is TRBJ2-2 and V is TRBV9; TRBD1 agrees at 10 bases. The length of the CDR3 is 16 residues. The V gene end was trimmed by 4 bases and the J gene end by 6 bases; junction bases not matched to a gene: 9. Germline values: CDR1 SGDLS, CDR2 YYNGEE. In nucleotides, the CDR3 is TGTGCCAGCAGCTTCGTTGGGACAGGGGTCCCCGGGGAGCTGTTTTTT. Protein sequence: CASSFVGTGVPGELFF.

The CDR3 protein is CASSEYYRGRGGYTF. CDR3 coding DNA: TGTGCCAGCAGTGAATACTACAGGGGGCGCGGTGGCTACACCTTC. This chain uses TRBV25-1 with TRBJ1-2; 9 bases map to TRBD1. In germline, CDR1 is MGHDK, CDR2 SYGVNS. The ends lost 0 bases at V and 7 bases at J; junction bases unmatched: 6. CDR3 length: 15 amino acids.

This clone has a handful of counts. The chain combines TRBV19 with TRBJ1-1; no clear D. V shed 4 bases and J shed 0 bases, with 12 bases lying between them. There are 15 residues in the CDR3. Looked up from germline, CDR1 is LNHDA and CDR2 is SQIVND (reference sequence). In DNA form, the CDR3 reads TGTGCCAGTAGTAGCGAGGGCAGAGTGAACACTGAAGCTTTCTTT. This codes for CASSSEGRVNTEAFF.

This clone turned up a few times. The J gene is TRBJ1-1, the V gene TRBV15, with TRBD1 identical over 7 bases. The CDR3 sequence is 15 residues long. Germline V gene data show CDR1 as LNHNV and CDR2 as YYDKDF (reference sequence). The ends lost 0 bases at V and 4 bases at J; junction bases unmatched: 5. The CDR3 region has the DNA TGTGCCACCAGCAGAGATAGGGGGCCGGGCACTGAAGCTTTCTTT. Encoded protein: CATSRDRGPGTEAFF. Full variable domain (outside the CDR3, taken from reference TRBV15 and TRBJ1-1): DAMVIQNPRYQVTQFGKPVTLSCSQTLNHNVMYWYQQKSSQAPKLLFHYYDKDFNNEADTPDNFQSRRPNTSFCFLDIRSPGLGDTAMYLCATSRDRGPGTEAFFGQGTRLTVV.

The chain employs TRBV28 and TRBJ1-2; possible D gene TRBD1, 5 bases. The CDR3 has 12 amino acids. With 5 bases removed from V and 7 bases from J, the gap between germline ends came to 11 bases. Germline CDR1 MDHEN, CDR2 SYDVKM. The CDR3: CASSPGGSGYTF. The CDR3 coding sequence is TGTGCCAGCAGTCCCGGGGGGAGTGGCTACACCTTC.